This T cell receptor (beta chain) was profiled in a study of breast tumors, draining lymph nodes, adjacent tissues. Study results and limitations: Tumor repertoires ranked between lymph nodes and nontumor tissue in diversity, with V and J gene preferences. Most tumor T cells seemingly derive from lymph node, then expand in tumor. Luminal-like breast cancer showed significantly higher tumor–nontumor repertoire similarity than basal-like.

The CDR3 length is 14 residues. V dropped 4 bases and J dropped 1 base, with 10 bases sitting between them. Germline lookup yields CDR1 MGHRA and CDR2 YSYEKL. Remarks on this clonotype: Its antigen is undetermined.

Via MiXCR, TCRdb re-called the multiplex PCR reads, giving one row per CDR3 protein. The sample lists 120,000 or so distinct CDR3 sequences; just under 20% were seen once. Samples came from axillary lymph nodes draining the breast cancer. Sequenced: axillary lymph node tissue. This rearrangement joins TRBV4-1 to TRBJ1-1; D is possibly TRBD1 (5 bases). This receptor was taken from a female donor with breast cancer. Some clones in this sample may be carry-over from other donors' samples. Here the CDR3 reads CASSPPRENTEAFF. CDR3 nucleotide sequence: TGCGCCAGCAGCCCCCCCAGGGAGAACACTGAAGCTTTCTTT.